This T cell receptor (beta chain) was observed in a study of blood T cell repertoires in COVID-19. Looking at the study overall: Donors in the United States, Italy and Spain gave samples during acute or convalescent COVID-19.

The V gene lost 4 bases and the J gene lost 4 bases, with 11 bases spanning the gap. This CDR3 spans 13 amino acids. CDR1 is SGHTA and CDR2 is FQGNSA in the germline V gene. TCRdb keeps only in-frame clones here, not all; method: immunoSEQ multiplex PCR. The table includes under 250,000 clones, 80% to 85% detected once. Sequences were obtained from peripheral blood. The V and J genes are TRBV7-2 and TRBJ2-7; no definite D call. This clonotype originated in a man aged 50-60 years with active or convalescent COVID-19. As DNA, the CDR3 is TGTGCCAGCAGCTCTCAACCCCTATACGAGCAGTACTTC. Its translation: CASSSQPLYEQYF.